These 18 T cell receptor beta chains share one sample of origin, sequenced in a study of response to subunit inactivated influenza vaccine. Using its own MiXCR run on the RT-PCR reads, TCRdb lists one record per CDR3 protein. This table holds roughly 570,000 distinct CDR3 sequences, around 13% found once. The starting material was PBMCs from blood, obtained 45 days after vaccination. The receptors originated from a man in his fifties or sixties who received an inactivated influenza vaccine.

The chain couples TRBV5-6 to TRBJ2-5; D ambiguous. The CDR3 is 14 amino acids. With 4 bases removed from V and 5 bases from J, the gap between germline ends came to 15 bases. Germline V gene lookup returns CDR1 SGHDT and CDR2 YYEEEE. The CDR3 nucleotides are TGTGCCAGCAGCCTACTCGACCGTCCCGAGACCCAGTACTTC. Its translation is CASSLLDRPETQYF.

This clonotype was seen only a few times. The V and J genes are TRBV20-1 and TRBJ2-3; D gene unclear. This CDR3 has 14 amino acids. Germline values: CDR1 DFQATT, CDR2 SNEGSKA (reference sequence). V was cut by 6 bases and J by 3 bases, with 16 bases left in between. The CDR3 DNA is TGCAGTGCCAAACGTGGGGTCACGACAGATACGCAGTATTTT. This encodes CSAKRGVTTDTQYF.

This clonotype appeared many times. This chain connects TRBV9 to TRBJ1-6; 8 bases are a match to TRBD1. CDR1 and CDR2 (germline): SGDLS, YYNGEE. After removal of 3 bases from V and 4 bases from J, the junction contained 3 bases not matched to a gene. This CDR3 spans 15 amino acids. As DNA, the CDR3 is TGTGCCAGCAGCGCCGGGACAGGATATAATTCACCCCTCCACTTT. Encoded protein: CASSAGTGYNSPLHF. Using reference TRBV9 and TRBJ1-6 for the parts outside the CDR3, the full variable domain is DSGVTQTPKHLITATGQRVTLRCSPRSGDLSVYWYQQSLDQGLQFLIQYYNGEERAKGNILERFSAQQFPDLHSELNLSSLELGDSALYFCASSAGTGYNSPLHFGNGTRLTVT.

This clonotype was recorded a few times. The gene calls are TRBV7-3 and TRBJ2-1; TRBD2 matches at 9 bases. This CDR3 spans 16 amino acids. The junction had 9 bases not matched to a gene; V was cut back by 4 bases and J by 5 bases. CDR1 and CDR2 from the germline V gene are SGHTA and FQGTGA. The CDR3 protein is CASSSLAGAKHNEQFF. In nucleotides, the CDR3 is TGTGCCAGCAGCTCCTTAGCGGGAGCTAAACACAATGAGCAGTTCTTC.

The rearrangement uses TRBV10-1 and TRBJ1-1; 7 bases are a match to TRBD1. Germline V gene sequence: CDR1 WNHNN, CDR2 SYGVQD (reference sequence). The CDR3 length is 13 residues. V was clipped by 5 bases and J by 7 bases; unmatched bases: 7. The CDR3 DNA reads TGCGCCAGCAGTAACCACAGGGGTGGTGAAGCTTTCTTT. It is translated as CASSNHRGGEAFF.

This clonotype was seen a handful of times. The chain recombines TRBV27 with TRBJ1-1; 10 nucleotides agree with TRBD1. The length of the CDR3 is 17 residues. Germline assignment: CDR1 MNHEY and CDR2 SMNVEV (reference sequence). V trimming: 6 bases; J trimming: 0 bases; junction bases outside the gene matches: 10. Here the CDR3 reads CASRQVRDRGMNTEAFF. The CDR3 DNA reads as TGTGCCAGCAGACAGGTCCGGGACAGGGGAATGAACACTGAAGCTTTCTTT.

This clonotype was seen a handful of times. The V and J genes are TRBV4-1 and TRBJ2-7, with 9 bases lining up with TRBD1. This CDR3 comprises 15 residues. V lost 2 bases and J lost 2; bases outside the gene matches: 4. CDR1 and CDR2 (germline): MGHRA, YSYEKL. CDR3 sequence reads: CASSQRTGAAYEQYF. CDR3 DNA: TGCGCCAGCAGCCAAAGGACAGGGGCCGCCTACGAGCAGTACTTC.

The chain uses TRBV20-1 and TRBJ2-3, with D perhaps TRBD2 (8 bases). The V gene lost 3 bases and the J gene lost 6 bases, with 19 bases spanning the gap. The germline CDR1 and CDR2 sequences are DFQATT and SNEGSKA (reference sequence). There are 15 residues in the CDR3. CDR3 protein: CSASGGGGGSDTQYF. The CDR3 DNA is TGCAGTGCTAGCGGAGGGGGCGGGGGGTCGGATACGCAGTATTTT.

The DNA of the CDR3 is TGCGCCAGCACTAAGGGACCCCCATACAATGAGCAGTTCTTC. This sequence encodes CASTKGPPYNEQFF. This chain uses TRBV5-1 with TRBJ2-1, with D possibly called TRBD1 or TRBD2 (5 bases each). V lost 6 bases, J lost 4 bases, and 14 bases lay in between. The CDR3 runs to 14 residues. The germline V gene encodes CDR1 SGHRS and CDR2 YFSETQ.

In this sample, this clonotype turned up a few times. The chain joins TRBV28 to TRBJ2-5; D is unclear. The germline CDR1 and CDR2 sequences are MDHEN and SYDVKM. Trimming pared 2 bases from V and 4 bases from J, leaving 8 bases between. The CDR3 sequence is 13 residues long. CDR3 sequence reads: CASSLIGLETQYF. DNA of the CDR3: TGTGCCAGCAGTTTAATAGGTCTAGAGACCCAGTACTTC.

This clonotype was found many times. The chain carries TRBV7-2 and TRBJ1-1; maybe TRBD1 (5 bases). The germline CDR1 and CDR2 sequences are SGHTA and FQGNSA. The V and J ends lost 10 bases and 5 bases respectively, with 14 bases between them. The length of the CDR3 is 12 residues. The CDR3 DNA reads as TGTGCCACCGCGGGACGGACAACTGAAGCTTTCTTT. This translates into CATAGRTTEAFF.

The chain carries TRBV11-2 and TRBJ1-2; the D gene is possibly TRBD1 (6 bases). The germline V gene has CDR1 SGHAT and CDR2 FQNNGV. This CDR3 spans 15 amino acids. V was trimmed by 5 bases and J by 4 bases, leaving 17 bases between them. CDR3 nucleotides: TGTGCCAGCAGCCATTGGACAGATTTTGGCTATGGCTACACCTTC. It is translated as CASSHWTDFGYGYTF.

This clonotype was seen more than once but under ten times. This chain connects TRBV6-2 or TRBV6-3 to TRBJ2-7; tentative D call: TRBD1 (6 bases). Trimming removed 7 bases from V and 7 bases from J, with 20 bases in between. CDR3 length: 14 amino acids. Per the germline V gene, CDR1 is MNHEY and CDR2 is SVGEGT. The CDR3 loop is CASTRDTSTGEQYF. CDR3 in DNA: TGTGCCAGCACCCGGGACACTTCGACTGGGGAGCAGTACTTC.

A few counts support this clonotype. V gene TRBV20-1 combines with J gene TRBJ2-3; D is unclear. The CDR3 is 12 amino acids. Germline V CDR1 and CDR2: DFQATT, SNEGSKA (reference sequence). The V end was cut by 1 base, the J end by 6 bases, with 8 bases between. Here the CDR3 DNA reads TGCAGTGCTAGAGCGGTGCGGGATACGCAGTATTTT. As protein: CSARAVRDTQYF.

This clonotype was seen a handful of times. The CDR3: CASSYPTIRWGGGINTDTQYF. The CDR3 nucleotides are TGTGCCAGCAGCTACCCCACCATTCGATGGGGCGGGGGAATTAACACAGATACGCAGTATTTT. The chain carries TRBV11-2 and TRBJ2-3; 7 bases line up with TRBD2. Germline CDR1 and CDR2: SGHAT and FQNNGV. CDR3 length: 21 amino acids. V gave up 4 bases and J gave up 2 bases; unmatched junction bases: 24.

The V gene is TRBV24-1, the J gene TRBJ2-1; D unresolved. The CDR3 length is 15 residues. Trimming stripped 3 bases from V and 10 bases from J, with 18 bases between. Germline assignment: CDR1 KGHDR and CDR2 SFDVKD. Written as DNA, the CDR3 is TGTGCCACCAGTGATCTCGAAGGGCCCCCCGAGGAGCAGTTCTTC. It is translated as CATSDLEGPPEEQFF.

This clonotype showed up just a few times. This chain uses TRBV2 with TRBJ2-7; D remains unclear. The CDR3 has 13 amino acids. The V end lost 7 bases, the J end lost 0 bases, and 10 bases lay between the germline ends. The V gene's germline CDR1 is SNHLY and CDR2 FYNNEI. CDR3 in DNA: TGTGCCAGCAAGGTTACAGCCTCCTACGAGCAGTACTTC. It codes for CASKVTASYEQYF.

This clonotype occurred a few times. This chain uses TRBV7-2 with TRBJ2-7; D perhaps matches TRBD1 (5 bases). This CDR3 has 13 amino acids. V was pared by 3 bases and J by 8 bases, with 14 bases between. The germline CDR1 and CDR2 sequences are SGHTA and FQGNSA. This CDR3 is CASSLGLRVQQYF. For the CDR3, the DNA is TGTGCCAGCAGCTTGGGGCTACGAGTTCAGCAGTACTTC.